This T cell receptor (beta chain) was retrieved from a study of T-cell reconstitution after alpha-beta-depleted transplantation in children. General study results and limits: Two months or so post-transplant, alpha-beta T cells reportedly derived from several hundred expanded graft clones.

J gave up 7 bases and V 4 bases, and 5 bases lay outside the gene matches. The germline V gene has CDR1 SEHNR and CDR2 FQNEAQ (reference sequence). The CDR3 totals 13 residues. Using unique molecular identifiers, the investigators prepared the TCRbeta library. One entry per CDR3 protein, called by TCRdb with MiXCR from the PCR reads. The sample yields about a million distinct CDR3 sequences, about 26% seen once. Turning to this clonotype: Its antigen is as yet unknown.

This clonotype originated in a boy younger than two who had a stem cell transplant for SCID, so the T cells may come from the graft donor. The rearrangement links TRBV7-9 to TRBJ2-5, with TRBD2 matching over 8 bases. The sample here was PBMCs, mostly from graft donor cells, taken 360 days after TCRalphabeta/CD19-depleted stem cell transplant. Here the CDR3 DNA reads TGTGCCAGCAGCTCGGGACTAGAGGGGACCCAGTACTTC. This sequence encodes CASSSGLEGTQYF. Full variable domain (remainder filled in from reference TRBV7-9 and TRBJ2-5): DTGVSQNPRHKITKRGQNVTFRCDPISEHNRLYWYRQTLGQGPEFLTYFQNEAQLEKSRLLSDRFSAERPKGSFSTLEIQRTEQGDSAMYLCASSSGLEGTQYFGPGTRLLVL.